This T cell receptor (beta chain) was sequenced for a study of cytomegalovirus exposure and HLA in healthy donors. Study information: An analysis done earlier identified 117 million unique TCR beta sequences from about 179 million T cells.

From germline, CDR1 is MNHEY and CDR2 SVGAGI. The CDR3 contains 13 residues. V lost 0 bases, J lost 2 bases, and 5 bases lay in between. The PCR contained 60 Vbeta and 13 Jbeta primers. Original data processing: The count from a later analysis was tens of millions of unique TCR beta chains, about 10 million of them shared. The protocol was immunoSEQ multiplex PCR, while the TCRdb copy is restricted to in-frame clones and leaves out a portion. V, J and clone size derive from that table, while D and trimming were established from the DNA sequence. The table includes over 120,000 clones, 74% detected once.

The sequenced sample consisted of PBMCs. This TCR was sampled from a man aged 18-30 years in good health and CMV-seropositive. The chain is built from TRBV6-5 and TRBJ2-7, with D uncertain. The CDR3: CASSYSGAYEQYF. CDR3 in DNA: TGTGCCAGCAGTTACTCTGGAGCCTACGAGCAGTACTTC.